The T cell receptor (beta chain) under discussion was sequenced for a study of T-cell reconstitution after alpha-beta-depleted transplantation in children. From germline, CDR1 is LNHNV and CDR2 YYDKDF (reference sequence). The CDR3 spans 14 residues. The V end lost 3 bases, the J end lost 4 bases, and 12 bases lay between the germline ends. This clonotype has only a few counts. The library targeted TCRbeta and was prepared with unique molecular identifiers. TCRdb analysed the PCR reads with MiXCR anew, one entry per CDR3 protein. The sample has hundreds of thousands of distinct CDR3 sequences, roughly 17% seen once.

The source was PBMCs from the stem cell graft donor, collected from the stem cell graft. This sequence was found in a human donor who donated a stem cell graft to a child with acute myeloid leukemia. The V call is TRBV15, the J call TRBJ2-5, with a possible D match to TRBD1 (6 bases). CDR3 amino acids: CATSSGTRRETQYF. CDR3 sequence (DNA): TGTGCCACCAGCAGCGGGACACGTCGAGAGACCCAGTACTTC.